This TCR beta chain was observed in a study of cytomegalovirus exposure and HLA in healthy donors. General study findings and limits: Among the most significant clusters, several appeared linked to common viral pathogens in a later analysis.

This PCR relied on a set of 60 Vbeta primers and 13 Jbeta primers. Sequenced by immunoSEQ multiplex PCR; TCRdb stores in-frame clones only, minus some. The sample has fewer than 150,000 clones; 73% are singletons. With regard to this clone: What it recognizes is unknown.

The V segment lost 4 bases and the J segment 8 bases; nucleotides outside the gene matches: 14. The V gene's germline CDR1 is SGHDT and CDR2 YYEEEE. The CDR3 loop spans 16 amino acids. The TCR was taken from a human donor in good health. J is TRBJ1-3 and V is TRBV5-6; TRBD1 matches at 8 bases. Sequencing was performed on PBMCs. CDR3 sequence: CASSPRVRDRHDTIYF. CDR3 in DNA: TGTGCCAGCAGCCCCCGGGTCCGGGACAGGCATGACACCATATATTTT.